A selection of T cell receptor beta chains follows, all from one sample in a study of a mutant IDH1 vaccine in newly diagnosed glioma. The protocol was immunoSEQ multiplex PCR, while the TCRdb copy is restricted to in-frame clones and leaves out a portion. Counted here are roughly 49,000 clones, roughly 92% occurring once; the ten biggest clones make up less than 2.5%. Their cognate antigens are unknown. Here the sequenced sample was PBMCs, taken from a glioma patient whose treatment included an IDH1 peptide vaccine. Receptors were obtained from a man over 45 with glioma. The CDR3 runs from the conserved cysteine through the conserved F or W. Each record gives: clone size, D gene, V gene, J gene, CDR3 protein, CDR3 DNA. The D gene is left open where the match is weak. Clone size is shown for a subset of rows, as once, few, many or a class of expanded clone.

>NA|NA|TRBV7-9|TRBJ1-6
CASSSPGNSPLHF
TGTGCCAGCAGCTCCCCGGGCAATTCACCCCTCCACTTT
>once|NA|TRBV28|TRBJ2-7
CASRSGRYEQYF
TGTGCCAGCAGATCAGGACGATACGAGCAGTACTTC
>NA|NA|TRBV7-6|TRBJ2-2
CASSLGVGAGELFF
TGTGCCAGCAGCTTAGGGGTAGGGGCCGGGGAGCTGTTTTTT
>NA|TRBD1|TRBV6-5|TRBJ2-7
CASSLGQGSSYEQYF
TGTGCCAGCAGCCTGGGACAGGGAAGCTCCTACGAGCAGTACTTC
>NA|NA|TRBV5-6|TRBJ1-4
CASSFRATNEKLFF
TGTGCCAGCAGCTTCAGGGCTACTAATGAAAAACTGTTTTTT
>NA|TRBD2|TRBV9|TRBJ2-2
CASSVGGGAEGWELFF
TGTGCCAGCAGCGTAGGGGGAGGGGCGGAAGGCTGGGAGCTGTTTTTT
>NA|TRBD2|TRBV28|TRBJ2-1
CASSLQRGGINEQFF
TGTGCCAGCAGTTTGCAGCGGGGGGGCATCAATGAGCAGTTCTTC
>NA|NA|TRBV7-8|TRBJ2-1
CASSSGTGDEQFF
TGTGCCAGCAGCTCCGGGACTGGGGATGAGCAGTTCTTC
>NA|NA|TRBV4-1|TRBJ1-5
CASSQDWRGLQPQHF
TGCGCCAGCAGCCAAGACTGGCGGGGGCTCCAGCCCCAGCATTTT
>NA|TRBD1|TRBV4-1|TRBJ2-1
CASSHRRQGTNNEQFF
TGCGCCAGCAGCCACCGTCGACAGGGAACTAACAATGAGCAGTTCTTC
>NA|TRBD2|TRBV2|TRBJ2-2
CASSQTSSTGELFF
TGTGCCAGCAGTCAGACTAGCAGCACCGGGGAGCTGTTTTTT
>NA|NA|TRBV28|TRBJ2-3
CASSFPLTGTSTDTQYF
TGTGCCAGCAGTTTCCCCTTAACAGGTACTAGCACAGATACGCAGTATTTT
>few|TRBD1|TRBV5-1|TRBJ1-5
CASSFTGAGDQPQHF
TGCGCCAGCAGCTTTACAGGGGCTGGGGATCAGCCCCAGCATTTT
>NA|TRBD1|TRBV6-1|TRBJ1-1
CASSPDRTSTEAFF
TGTGCCAGCAGTCCGGACAGGACGAGCACTGAAGCTTTCTTT
>NA|NA|TRBV5-1|TRBJ1-1
CASTYDGQPNTEAFF
TGCGCCAGCACCTATGATGGACAGCCCAACACTGAAGCTTTCTTT
>NA|NA|TRBV28|TRBJ2-7
CASSKEKTGAKRYEQYF
TGTGCCAGCAGTAAGGAAAAGACGGGGGCAAAAAGATACGAGCAGTACTTC
>once|TRBD1|TRBV9|TRBJ2-2
CASRDRNTGELFF
TGTGCCAGCCGGGACAGAAACACCGGGGAGCTGTTTTTT
>few|TRBD2|TRBV10-1|TRBJ2-1
CAGIAGGPLSYNEQFF
TGCGCCGGCATAGCGGGAGGGCCCCTTTCCTACAATGAGCAGTTCTTC
>NA|NA|TRBV28|TRBJ2-5
CASRGSQGQETQYF
TGTGCCAGCAGGGGGTCACAGGGCCAAGAGACCCAGTACTTC
>NA|NA|TRBV25-1|TRBJ1-1
CASSAYSAQGKNTEAFF
TGTGCCAGCAGTGCATACTCCGCACAGGGAAAGAACACTGAAGCTTTCTTT
>NA|TRBD2|TRBV5-4|TRBJ2-7
CASRSGLGTYEQYF
TGTGCCAGCAGGTCGGGACTAGGGACCTACGAGCAGTACTTC
>NA|NA|TRBV6-5|TRBJ1-2
CASKAGTYGYTF
TGTGCCAGCAAAGCCGGAACGTATGGCTACACCTTC
>once|NA|TRBV7-2|TRBJ2-5
CASSSGQPGEETQYF
TGTGCCAGCAGCTCGGGACAACCCGGGGAAGAGACCCAGTACTTC
>once|NA|TRBV10-1|TRBJ1-2
CASSEKGVYGYTF
TGCGCCAGCAGTGAGAAAGGAGTCTATGGCTACACCTTC
>NA|NA|TRBV19|TRBJ1-2
CASRDSSYGYTF
TGTGCCAGTAGGGACAGCTCCTATGGCTACACCTTC
>NA|TRBD1|TRBV5-1|TRBJ2-2
CASSLKPSGGPNTGELFF
TGCGCCAGCAGCTTGAAGCCATCAGGGGGCCCGAACACCGGGGAGCTGTTTTTT
>NA|NA|TRBV4-2|TRBJ2-7
CASSPVGPPYEQYF
TGTGCCAGCAGCCCCGTGGGACCGCCCTACGAGCAGTACTTC
>NA|TRBD2|TRBV16|TRBJ2-2
CASRLHLRGVGAGELFF
TGTGCCAGCAGACTACACCTCCGGGGGGTAGGCGCCGGGGAGCTGTTTTTT
>NA|NA|TRBV5-1|TRBJ1-2
CASSLAPGANYGYTF
TGCGCCAGCAGCTTGGCGCCAGGGGCGAACTATGGCTACACCTTC
>NA|NA|TRBV9|TRBJ1-3
CASSVDGGFDGNTIYF
TGTGCCAGCAGCGTAGACGGGGGGTTCGACGGAAACACCATATATTTT
>NA|NA|TRBV9|TRBJ1-3
CASSVGEIGNTIYF
TGTGCCAGCAGCGTAGGGGAGATCGGAAACACCATATATTTT
>NA|NA|TRBV2|TRBJ1-3
CARGVGYTIYF
TGTGCCAGAGGGGTCGGTTACACCATATATTTT
>NA|NA|TRBV5-1|TRBJ2-3
CASRLSADTQYF
TGCGCCAGCCGACTCTCGGCAGATACGCAGTATTTT